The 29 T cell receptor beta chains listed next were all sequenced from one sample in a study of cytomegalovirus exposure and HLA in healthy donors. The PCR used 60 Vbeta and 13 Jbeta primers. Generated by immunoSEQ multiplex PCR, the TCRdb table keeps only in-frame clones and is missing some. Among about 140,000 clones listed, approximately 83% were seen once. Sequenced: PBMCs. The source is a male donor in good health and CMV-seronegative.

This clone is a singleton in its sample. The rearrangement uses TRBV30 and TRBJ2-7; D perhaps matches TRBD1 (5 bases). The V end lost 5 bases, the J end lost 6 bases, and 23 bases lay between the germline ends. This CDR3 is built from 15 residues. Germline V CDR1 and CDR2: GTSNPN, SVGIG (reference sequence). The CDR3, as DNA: TGTGCCTGGGGCCGGAAGGGGCTAAATTCCGGCGAGCAGTACTTC. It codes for CAWGRKGLNSGEQYF. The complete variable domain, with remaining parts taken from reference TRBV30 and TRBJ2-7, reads SQTIHQWPATLVQPVGSPLSLECTVEGTSNPNLYWYRQAAGRGLQLLFYSVGIGQISSEVPQNLSASRPQDRQFILSSKKLLLSDSGFYLCAWGRKGLNSGEQYFGPGTRLTVT.

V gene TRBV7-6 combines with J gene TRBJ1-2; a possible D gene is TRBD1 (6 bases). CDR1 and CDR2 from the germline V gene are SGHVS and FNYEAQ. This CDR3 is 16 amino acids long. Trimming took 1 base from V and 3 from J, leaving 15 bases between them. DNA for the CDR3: TGTGCCAGCAGCTTAGTTGAGGGGGGGCATTACTATGGCTACACCTTC. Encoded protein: CASSLVEGGHYYGYTF.

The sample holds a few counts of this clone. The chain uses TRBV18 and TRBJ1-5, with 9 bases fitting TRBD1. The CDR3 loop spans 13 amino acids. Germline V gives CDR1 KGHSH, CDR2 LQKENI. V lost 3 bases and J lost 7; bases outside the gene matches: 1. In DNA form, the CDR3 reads TGTGCCAGCTCACCGGACAGGGGCCAGCCCCAGCATTTT. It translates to CASSPDRGQPQHF.

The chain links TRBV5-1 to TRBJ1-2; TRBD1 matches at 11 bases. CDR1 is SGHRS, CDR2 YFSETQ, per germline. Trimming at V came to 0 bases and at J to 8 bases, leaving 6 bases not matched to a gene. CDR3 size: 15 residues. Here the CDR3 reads CASSLVGQGARGYTF. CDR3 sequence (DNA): TGCGCCAGCAGCTTGGTTGGACAGGGGGCGCGGGGCTACACCTTC. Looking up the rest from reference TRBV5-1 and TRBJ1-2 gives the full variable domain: KAGVTQTPRYLIKTRGQQVTLSCSPISGHRSVSWYQQTPGQGLQFLFEYFSETQRNKGNFPGRFSGRQFSNSRSEMNVSTLELGDSALYLCASSLVGQGARGYTFGSGTRLTVV.

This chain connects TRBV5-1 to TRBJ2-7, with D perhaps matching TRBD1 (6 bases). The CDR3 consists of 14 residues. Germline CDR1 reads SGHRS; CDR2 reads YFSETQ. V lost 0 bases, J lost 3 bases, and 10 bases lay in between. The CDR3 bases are TGCGCCAGCAGCTTGGAAGGACAGAGCTACGAGCAGTACTTC. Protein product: CASSLEGQSYEQYF.

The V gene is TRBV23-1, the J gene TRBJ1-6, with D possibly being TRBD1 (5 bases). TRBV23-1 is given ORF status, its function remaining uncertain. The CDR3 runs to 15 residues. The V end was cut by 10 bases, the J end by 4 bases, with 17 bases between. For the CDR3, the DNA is TGCGCCACAGCGGGGCCGACTAAATATAATTCACCCCTCCACTTT. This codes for CATAGPTKYNSPLHF.

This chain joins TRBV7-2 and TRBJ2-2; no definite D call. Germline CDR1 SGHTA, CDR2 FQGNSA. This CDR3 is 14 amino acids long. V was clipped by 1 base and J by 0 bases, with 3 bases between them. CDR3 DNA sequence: TGTGCCAGCAGCTTAGACTCGAACACCGGGGAGCTGTTTTTT. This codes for CASSLDSNTGELFF.

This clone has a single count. This chain's CDR3 is CASSPQVGQGRAFF. The CDR3 bases are TGCGCCAGCAGCCCCCAAGTGGGACAGGGTAGAGCTTTCTTT. The rearrangement links TRBV5-1 to TRBJ1-1; 9 bases align to TRBD1. The V and J ends lost 4 bases and 10 bases, in that order; junction bases with no gene match: 11. This CDR3 comprises 14 residues. Germline CDR1 is SGHRS and CDR2 is YFSETQ.

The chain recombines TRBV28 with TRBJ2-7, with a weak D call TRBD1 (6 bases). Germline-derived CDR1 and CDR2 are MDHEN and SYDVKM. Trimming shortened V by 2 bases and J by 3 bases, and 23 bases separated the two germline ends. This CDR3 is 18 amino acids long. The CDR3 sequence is CASSLDEGRGTGRYEQYF. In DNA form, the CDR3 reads TGTGCCAGCAGTTTAGATGAAGGCCGGGGAACAGGGCGCTACGAGCAGTACTTC.

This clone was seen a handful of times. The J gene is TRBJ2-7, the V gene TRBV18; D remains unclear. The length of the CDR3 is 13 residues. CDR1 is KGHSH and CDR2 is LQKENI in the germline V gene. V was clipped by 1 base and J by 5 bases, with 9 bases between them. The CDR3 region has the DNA TGTGCCAGCTCACCACTGGTTCGGGACGAGCAGTACTTC. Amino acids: CASSPLVRDEQYF.

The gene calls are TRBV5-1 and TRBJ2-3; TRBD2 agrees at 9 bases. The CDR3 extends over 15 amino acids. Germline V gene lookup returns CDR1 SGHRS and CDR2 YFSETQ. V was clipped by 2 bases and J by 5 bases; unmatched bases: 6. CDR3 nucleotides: TGCGCCAGCAGCTTAAGGGCGGGGGGGGTAGATACGCAGTATTTT. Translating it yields CASSLRAGGVDTQYF.

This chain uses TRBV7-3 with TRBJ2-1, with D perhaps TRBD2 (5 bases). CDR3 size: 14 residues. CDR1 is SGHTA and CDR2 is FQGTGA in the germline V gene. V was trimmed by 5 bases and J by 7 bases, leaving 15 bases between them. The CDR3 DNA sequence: TGTGCCAGCAGCCCCGCGGCCGGAGGAAATGAGCAGTTCTTC. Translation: CASSPAAGGNEQFF.

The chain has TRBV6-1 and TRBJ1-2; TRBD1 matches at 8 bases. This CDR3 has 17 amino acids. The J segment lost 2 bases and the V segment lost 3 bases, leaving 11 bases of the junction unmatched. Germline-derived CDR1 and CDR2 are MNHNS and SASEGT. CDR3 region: CASSDRGPYPSNYGYTF. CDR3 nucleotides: TGTGCCAGCAGTGACAGGGGGCCCTACCCTAGCAACTATGGCTACACCTTC.

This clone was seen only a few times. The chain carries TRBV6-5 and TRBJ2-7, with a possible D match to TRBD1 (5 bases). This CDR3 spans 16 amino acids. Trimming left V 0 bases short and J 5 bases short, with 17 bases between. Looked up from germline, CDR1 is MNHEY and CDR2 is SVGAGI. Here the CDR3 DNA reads TGTGCCAGCAGTTACTCGAGGTTTCAGGGTGTGAACGAGCAGTACTTC. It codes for CASSYSRFQGVNEQYF.

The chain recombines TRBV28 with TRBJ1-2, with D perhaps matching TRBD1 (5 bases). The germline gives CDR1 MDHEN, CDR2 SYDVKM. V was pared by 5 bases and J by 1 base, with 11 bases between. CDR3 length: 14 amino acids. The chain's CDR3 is CASSMFQGNYGYTF. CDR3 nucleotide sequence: TGTGCCAGCAGTATGTTTCAGGGTAACTATGGCTACACCTTC.

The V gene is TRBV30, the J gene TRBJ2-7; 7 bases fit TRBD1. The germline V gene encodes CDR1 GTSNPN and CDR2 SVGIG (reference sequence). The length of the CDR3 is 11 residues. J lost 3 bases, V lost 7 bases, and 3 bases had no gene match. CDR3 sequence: CAYRGYYEQYF. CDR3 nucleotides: TGTGCCTACAGGGGATACTACGAGCAGTACTTC.

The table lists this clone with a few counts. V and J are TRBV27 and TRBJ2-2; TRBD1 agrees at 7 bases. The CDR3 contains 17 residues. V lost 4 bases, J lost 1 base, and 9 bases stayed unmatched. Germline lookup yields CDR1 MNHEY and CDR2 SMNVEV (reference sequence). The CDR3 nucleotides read TGTGCCAGCAGTTCCACGGGTGCAGGGGGGAACACCGGGGAGCTGTTTTTT. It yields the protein CASSSTGAGGNTGELFF.

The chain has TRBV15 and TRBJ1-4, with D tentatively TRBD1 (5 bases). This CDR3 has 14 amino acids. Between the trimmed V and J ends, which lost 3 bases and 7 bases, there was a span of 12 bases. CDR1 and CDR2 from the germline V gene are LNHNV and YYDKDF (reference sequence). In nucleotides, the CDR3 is TGTGCCACCAGCAGGGGGCCTATCCCTGAAAAACTGTTTTTT. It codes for CATSRGPIPEKLFF.

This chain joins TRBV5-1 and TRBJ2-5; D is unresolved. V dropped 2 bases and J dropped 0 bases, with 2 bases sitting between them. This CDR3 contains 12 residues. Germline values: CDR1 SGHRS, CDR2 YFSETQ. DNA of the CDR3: TGCGCCAGCAGCTTCGACCAAGAGACCCAGTACTTC. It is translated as CASSFDQETQYF. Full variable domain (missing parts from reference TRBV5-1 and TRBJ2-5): KAGVTQTPRYLIKTRGQQVTLSCSPISGHRSVSWYQQTPGQGLQFLFEYFSETQRNKGNFPGRFSGRQFSNSRSEMNVSTLELGDSALYLCASSFDQETQYFGPGTRLLVL.

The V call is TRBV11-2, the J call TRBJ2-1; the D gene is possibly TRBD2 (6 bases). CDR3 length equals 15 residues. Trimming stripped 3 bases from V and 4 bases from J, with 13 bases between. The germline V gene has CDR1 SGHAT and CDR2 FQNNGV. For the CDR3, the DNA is TGTGCCAGCAGCTTGGGCATCGGGAGTTACAATGAGCAGTTCTTC. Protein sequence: CASSLGIGSYNEQFF.

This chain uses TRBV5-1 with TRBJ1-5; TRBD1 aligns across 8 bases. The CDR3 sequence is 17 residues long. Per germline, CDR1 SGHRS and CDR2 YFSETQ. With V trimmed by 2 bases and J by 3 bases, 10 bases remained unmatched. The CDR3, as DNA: TGCGCCAGCAGCTTCAGGGGGCGGGTCTCCTACAATCAGCCCCAGCATTTT. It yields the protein CASSFRGRVSYNQPQHF.

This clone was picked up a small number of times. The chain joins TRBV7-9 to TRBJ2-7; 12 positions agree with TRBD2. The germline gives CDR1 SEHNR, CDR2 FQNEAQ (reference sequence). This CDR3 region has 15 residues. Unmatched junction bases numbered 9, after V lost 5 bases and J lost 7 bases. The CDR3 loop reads CASSLLTSGSGEQYF. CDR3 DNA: TGTGCCAGCAGCCTACTGACTAGCGGGAGTGGGGAGCAGTACTTC.

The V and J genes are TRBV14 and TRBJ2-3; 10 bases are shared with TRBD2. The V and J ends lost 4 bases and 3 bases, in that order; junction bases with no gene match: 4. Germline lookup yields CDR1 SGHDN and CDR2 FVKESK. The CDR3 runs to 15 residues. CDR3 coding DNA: TGTGCCAGCAGCCGCAGCGGGAGGGCGACAGATACGCAGTATTTT. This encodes CASSRSGRATDTQYF.

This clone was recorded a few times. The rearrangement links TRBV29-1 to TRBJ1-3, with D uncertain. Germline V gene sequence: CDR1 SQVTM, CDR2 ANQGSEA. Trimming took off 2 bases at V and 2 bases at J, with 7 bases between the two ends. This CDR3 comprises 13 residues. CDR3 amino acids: CSVERGAGNTIYF. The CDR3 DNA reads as TGCAGCGTTGAACGGGGAGCTGGAAACACCATATATTTT.

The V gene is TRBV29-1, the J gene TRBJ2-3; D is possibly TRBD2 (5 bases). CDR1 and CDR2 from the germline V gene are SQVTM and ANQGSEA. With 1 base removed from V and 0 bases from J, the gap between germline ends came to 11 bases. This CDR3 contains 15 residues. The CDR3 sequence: CSVEGGLGSTDTQYF. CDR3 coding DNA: TGCAGCGTTGAAGGCGGGCTAGGGAGCACAGATACGCAGTATTTT.

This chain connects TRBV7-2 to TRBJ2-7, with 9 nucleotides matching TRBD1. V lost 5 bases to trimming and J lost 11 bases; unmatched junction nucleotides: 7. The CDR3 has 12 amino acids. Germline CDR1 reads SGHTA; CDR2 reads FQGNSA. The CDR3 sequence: CASSQWTGVKYF. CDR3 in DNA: TGTGCCAGCAGCCAGTGGACAGGGGTCAAGTACTTC.

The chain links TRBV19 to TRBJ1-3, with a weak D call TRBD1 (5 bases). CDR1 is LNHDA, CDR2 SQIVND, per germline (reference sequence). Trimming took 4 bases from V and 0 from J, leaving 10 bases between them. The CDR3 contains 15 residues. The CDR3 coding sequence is TGTGCCAGTAGTACGTCGACAGCCTCTGGAAACACCATATATTTT. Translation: CASSTSTASGNTIYF.

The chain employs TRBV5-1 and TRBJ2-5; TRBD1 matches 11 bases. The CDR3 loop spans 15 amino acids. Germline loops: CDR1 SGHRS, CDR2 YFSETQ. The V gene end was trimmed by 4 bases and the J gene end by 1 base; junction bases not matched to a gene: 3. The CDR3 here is CASSTGTGGQETQYF. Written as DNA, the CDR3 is TGCGCCAGCAGCACTGGGACAGGGGGCCAAGAGACCCAGTACTTC.

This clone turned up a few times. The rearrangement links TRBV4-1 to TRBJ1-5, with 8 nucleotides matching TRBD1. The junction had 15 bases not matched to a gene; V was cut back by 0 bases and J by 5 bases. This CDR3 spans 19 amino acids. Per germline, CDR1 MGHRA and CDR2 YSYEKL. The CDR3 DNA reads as TGCGCCAGCAGCCAAGAAGAAGTATTGGACAGGGTGGCCCATCAGCCCCAGCATTTT. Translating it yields CASSQEEVLDRVAHQPQHF.